The entry that follows covers one TCR beta chain sequence. The record originates from a study of blood T cell repertoires in COVID-19. Study information: COVID-19 samples collected from the United States, Italy and Spain covered acute and convalescent phases. Sources were T cells, B-cell-depleted T cells, or PBMCs; the material itself was cDNA or gDNA.

Germline V CDR1 and CDR2: SGHDT, YYEEEE. The CDR3 runs 15 residues. V dropped 4 bases and J dropped 7; count of bases not matched to a gene: 9. Per the authors' pipeline: Estimation of nucleated cell counts relied on the amplification of reference gene primers. Measured with immunoSEQ multiplex PCR; TCRdb has only the in-frame clones, and not every one. V, J and clone size derive from that table, while D and trimming were established from the DNA sequence. The repertoire holds more than 250,000 clones, with approximately 85% as singletons. The sample consisted of peripheral blood. The chain carries TRBV5-6 and TRBJ1-5, with 9 bases lining up with TRBD1. This TCR was sampled from a woman in her 50s with acute or convalescent COVID-19. The CDR3 sequence: CASSPGTGNGQPQHF. In DNA, the CDR3 is TGTGCCAGCAGCCCCGGGACAGGGAACGGGCAGCCCCAGCATTTT.